The T cell receptor beta chain described here comes from a study of early T cells in non-severe SARS-CoV-2 infection (dated by TCRdb to the early 2020s). For the study in its entirety: Bulk RNA from unsorted whole blood was used for TCR sequencing, so alpha and beta chains could not be paired.

A case-control design nested within a healthcare worker cohort in London, UK, was used, with weekly nasopharyngeal swab PCR tests and blood sampling performed. Between 23 and 31 March 2020, the week of the UK lockdown, healthcare workers were enrolled and then followed up weekly for as long as 16 weeks. What the study reported, not specific to this receptor: Matching against VDJdb was skewed toward anti-spike CD8 responses, likely underestimated virus-specific expansions, and missed private and CD4 specificities.

The library was obtained by 5' RACE. Instrument on record: NextSeq 500. To correct for sequencing error and PCR bias, the TCR library protocol tagged individual cDNA molecules with unique molecular identifiers. Sequencing covered both TCR alpha and beta chains, and within each sample the abundances of alpha and beta sequences were tightly co-correlated. The study's own analysis went as follows. Decombinator V4 was used to perform V gene, J gene and CDR3 annotation of TCR sequences. Expanded TCRs were defined as changing significantly between any two time points under a Poisson model with p below 0.0001. TCR abundances were normalised to the total number of TCRs sequenced per sample and expressed as counts per million. A search of VDJdb, accessed on 1 November 2021, was run for TCRs annotated to CMV, EBV and SARS-CoV-2, with TCRs annotated for multiple antigens excluded. TCRdb reprocessed the public reads (quality trimming at Q25 with fastp, clone calling with MiXCR) and kept in-frame beta chains. Records with the same CDR3 protein are collapsed into one entry carrying the most frequent genes and DNA. TCRdb assigned the V and J calls; the authors' analysis was not used. Within this sample are 45,000 to 75,000 distinct CDR3 sequences, with about 8.9% of them counted one time only. The ten largest account for roughly a sixth of the sample.

As concerns this clonotype: Its antigen is currently not known. No base qualities exist here, and no much larger clone lies one base off it.

The clonotype comes from an adult who was a healthcare worker with PCR-confirmed SARS-CoV-2 infection or an uninfected control (not recorded which). The sequenced sample was whole blood.

The CDR3 here reads CSASSGGGEQFF. The DNA sequence is given as TGCAGTGCTAGTTCTGGCGGGGGTGAGCAGTTCTTC. This chain is built from TRBV20-1 and TRBJ2-1; 7 bases in between match TRBD2. Reading from cysteine to phenylalanine, the CDR3 counts 12 amino acids. The read is trimmed to its CDR3 DNA, 36 bases read in frame from base 1. Trimming takes 3 bases off V and 9 bases off J; junction bases not matched to a gene: 5. In the germline V gene (reference sequence), CDR1 corresponds to DFQATT and CDR2 to SNEGSKA.